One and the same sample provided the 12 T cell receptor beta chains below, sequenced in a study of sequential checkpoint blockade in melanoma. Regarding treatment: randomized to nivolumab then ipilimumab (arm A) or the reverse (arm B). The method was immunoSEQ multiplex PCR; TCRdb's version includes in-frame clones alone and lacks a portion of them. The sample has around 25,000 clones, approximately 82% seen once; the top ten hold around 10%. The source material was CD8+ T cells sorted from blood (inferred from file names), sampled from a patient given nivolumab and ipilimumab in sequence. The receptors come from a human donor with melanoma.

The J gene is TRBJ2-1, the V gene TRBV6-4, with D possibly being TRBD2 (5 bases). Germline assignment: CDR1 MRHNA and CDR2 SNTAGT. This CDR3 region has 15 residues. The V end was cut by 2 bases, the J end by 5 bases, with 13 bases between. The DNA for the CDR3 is TGTGCCAGCAGTGACCTAGGACCGCGGGACAATGAGCAGTTCTTC. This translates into CASSDLGPRDNEQFF.

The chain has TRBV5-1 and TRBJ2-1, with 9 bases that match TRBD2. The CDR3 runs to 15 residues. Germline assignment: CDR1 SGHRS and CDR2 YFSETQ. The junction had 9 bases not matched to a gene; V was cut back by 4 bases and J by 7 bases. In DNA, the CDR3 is TGCGCCAGCAGCCTTGATAGCGGGAGAGGTAATGAGCAGTTCTTC. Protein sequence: CASSLDSGRGNEQFF.

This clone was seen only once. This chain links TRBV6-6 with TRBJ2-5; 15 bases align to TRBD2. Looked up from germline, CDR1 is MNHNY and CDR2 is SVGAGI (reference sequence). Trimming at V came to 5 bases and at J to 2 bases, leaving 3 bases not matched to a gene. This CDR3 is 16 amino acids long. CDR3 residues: CASSHGLAGGQETQYF. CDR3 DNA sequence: TGTGCCAGCAGTCACGGACTAGCGGGAGGGCAAGAGACCCAGTACTTC.

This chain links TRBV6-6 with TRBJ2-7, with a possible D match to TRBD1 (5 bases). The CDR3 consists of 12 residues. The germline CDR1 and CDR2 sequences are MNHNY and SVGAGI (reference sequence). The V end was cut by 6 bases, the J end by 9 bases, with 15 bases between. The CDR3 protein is CASRSAGDRQYF. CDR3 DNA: TGTGCCAGCAGATCGGCAGGAGACAGGCAGTACTTC.

DNA for the CDR3: TGTGCCAGCAGCCCGGTAGCGGGGACCACAGATACGCAGTATTTT. Protein sequence: CASSPVAGTTDTQYF. This rearrangement joins TRBV7-3 to TRBJ2-3; the match to TRBD2 covers 8 bases. Germline V gene lookup returns CDR1 SGHTA and CDR2 FQGTGA. The CDR3 has 15 amino acids. V gave up 5 bases and J gave up 2 bases; unmatched junction bases: 6. Filled out from reference TRBV7-3 and TRBJ2-3, the complete variable domain reads GAGVSQTPSNKVTEKGKYVELRCDPISGHTALYWYRQSLGQGPEFLIYFQGTGAADDSGLPNDRFFAVRPEGSVSTLKIQRTERGDSAVYLCASSPVAGTTDTQYFGPGTRLTVL.

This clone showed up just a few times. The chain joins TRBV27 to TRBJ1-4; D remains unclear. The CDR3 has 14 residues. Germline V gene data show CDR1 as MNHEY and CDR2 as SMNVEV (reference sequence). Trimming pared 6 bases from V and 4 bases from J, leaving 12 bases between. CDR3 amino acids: CASSPRRDNEKLFF. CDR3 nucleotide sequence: TGTGCCAGCAGCCCCCGACGGGATAATGAAAAACTGTTTTTT.

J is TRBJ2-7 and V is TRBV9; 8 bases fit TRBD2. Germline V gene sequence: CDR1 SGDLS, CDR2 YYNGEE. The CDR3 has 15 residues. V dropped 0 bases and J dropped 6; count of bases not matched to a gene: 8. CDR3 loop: CASSVGGSGTGEQYF. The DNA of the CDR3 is TGTGCCAGCAGCGTAGGGGGTAGCGGGACCGGCGAGCAGTACTTC.

CDR3 protein: CASSPRSGLEVRGEQFF. The CDR3 coding sequence is TGTGCCAGCTCACCAAGGTCGGGTCTAGAGGTAAGGGGAGAGCAGTTCTTC. This sequence joins TRBV18 and TRBJ2-1, with D perhaps TRBD1 (5 bases). The germline CDR1 and CDR2 sequences are KGHSH and LQKENI. V dropped 2 bases and J dropped 10 bases, with 24 bases sitting between them. The CDR3 consists of 17 residues.

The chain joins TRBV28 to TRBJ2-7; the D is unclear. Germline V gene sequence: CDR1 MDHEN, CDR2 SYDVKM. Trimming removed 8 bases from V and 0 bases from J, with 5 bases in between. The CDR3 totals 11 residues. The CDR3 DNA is TGTGCCAGCCGAGTCTCCTACGAGCAGTACTTC. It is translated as CASRVSYEQYF.

For the CDR3, the DNA is TGCAGCGGGAGGACAGGAGATGAGCAGTTCTTC. Translation gives CSGRTGDEQFF. The chain couples TRBV29-1 to TRBJ2-1, with 7 bases aligning to TRBD1. The V segment lost 7 bases and the J segment 8 bases; nucleotides outside the gene matches: 5. There are 11 residues in the CDR3. The germline V gene has CDR1 SQVTM and CDR2 ANQGSEA.

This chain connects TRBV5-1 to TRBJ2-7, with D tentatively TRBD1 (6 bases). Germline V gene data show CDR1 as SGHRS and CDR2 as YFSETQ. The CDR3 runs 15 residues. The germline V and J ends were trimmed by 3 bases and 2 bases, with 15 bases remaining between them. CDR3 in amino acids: CASSSTGSTTYEQYF. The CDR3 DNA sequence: TGCGCCAGCAGCTCGACAGGATCTACTACCTACGAGCAGTACTTC.

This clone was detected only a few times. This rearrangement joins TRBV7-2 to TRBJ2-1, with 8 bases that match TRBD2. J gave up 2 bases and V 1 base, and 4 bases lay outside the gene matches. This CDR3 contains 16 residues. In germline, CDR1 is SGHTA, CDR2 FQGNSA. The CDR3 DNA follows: TGTGCCAGCAGCTTAGTAAAACTAGCGGCCTACAATGAGCAGTTCTTC. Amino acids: CASSLVKLAAYNEQFF.